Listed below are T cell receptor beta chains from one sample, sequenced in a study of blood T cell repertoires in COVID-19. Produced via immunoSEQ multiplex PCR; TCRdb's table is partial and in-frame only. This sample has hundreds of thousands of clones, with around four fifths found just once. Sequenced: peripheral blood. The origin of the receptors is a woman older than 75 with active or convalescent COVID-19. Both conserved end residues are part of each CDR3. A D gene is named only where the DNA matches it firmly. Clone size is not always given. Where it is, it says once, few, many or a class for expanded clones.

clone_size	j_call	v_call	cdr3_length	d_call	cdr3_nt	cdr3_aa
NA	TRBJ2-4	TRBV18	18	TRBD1	TGTGCCAGCTCACCACCCGGGACAGTAGTACTAGCCAAAAACATTCAGTACTTC	CASSPPGTVVLAKNIQYF
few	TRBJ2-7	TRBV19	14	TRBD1	TGTGCCAGTAGTGACGGGACAGGGTTTTGGGAGCAGTACTTC	CASSDGTGFWEQYF
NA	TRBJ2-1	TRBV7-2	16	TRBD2	TGTGCCAGCAGCTTAGCGGGGACTAGAGGTTACAATGAGCAGTTCTTC	CASSLAGTRGYNEQFF
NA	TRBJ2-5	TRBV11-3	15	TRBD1	TGTGCCAGCAGCTTACGGGTGGGGGACAGTGGGACCCAGTACTTC	CASSLRVGDSGTQYF
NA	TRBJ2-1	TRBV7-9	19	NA	TGTGCCAGCAGCCCTGGAGGCTCGCCGTCTCTAACCGCTTACAATGAGCAGTTCTTC	CASSPGGSPSLTAYNEQFF
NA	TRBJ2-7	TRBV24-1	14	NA	TGTGCCACCAGTGACTCCACAGGGTGGTACGAGCAGTACTTC	CATSDSTGWYEQYF
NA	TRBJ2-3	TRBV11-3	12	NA	TGTGCCAGCAGCCAGGGCTCGAATACGCAGTATTTT	CASSQGSNTQYF
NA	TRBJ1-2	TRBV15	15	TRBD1	TGTGCCACCAGTGAGGGTCAGGGGGCCTCCTATGGCTACACCTTC	CATSEGQGASYGYTF
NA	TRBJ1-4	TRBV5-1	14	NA	TGCGCCAGCAGCTGGAGGGGAGCTAATGAAAAACTGTTTTTT	CASSWRGANEKLFF
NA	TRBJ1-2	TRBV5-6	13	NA	TGTGCCAGCAGCACAGACACCACCTATGGCTACACCTTC	CASSTDTTYGYTF
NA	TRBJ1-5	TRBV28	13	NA	TGTGCCAGCTCAGGGGATAGCAATCAGCCCCAGCATTTT	CASSGDSNQPQHF
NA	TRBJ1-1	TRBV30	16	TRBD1	TGTGCCTGGAGTGTACGGGGGGGGACAGGGTACACTGAAGCTTTCTTT	CAWSVRGGTGYTEAFF
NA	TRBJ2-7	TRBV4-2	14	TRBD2	TGTGCCAGCAGCCAAGGACTAGCGGGCATCGAGCAGTACTTC	CASSQGLAGIEQYF
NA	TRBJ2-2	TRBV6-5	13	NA	TGTGCCAGCAGTAGGTCGGGCACCGGGGAGCTGTTTTTT	CASSRSGTGELFF
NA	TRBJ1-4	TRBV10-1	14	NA	TGCGCCAGCAGTGAGCCCGAACTCAGGGAAAAACTGTTTTTT	CASSEPELREKLFF
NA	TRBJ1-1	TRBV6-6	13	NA	TGTGCCAGCAGTTACTCGGGCGGGGTTGAAGCTTTCTTT	CASSYSGGVEAFF
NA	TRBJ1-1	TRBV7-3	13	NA	TGTGCCAGCAGCTTAACCATCCGGACTGAAGCTTTCTTT	CASSLTIRTEAFF
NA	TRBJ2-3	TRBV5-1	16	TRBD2	TGCGCCAGCAGCTTCGGACTAGCGGGAGGGCCAGATACGCAGTATTTT	CASSFGLAGGPDTQYF
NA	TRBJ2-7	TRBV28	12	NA	TGTGCCAGCAGTTCCGACAGTTACGAGCAGTACTTC	CASSSDSYEQYF
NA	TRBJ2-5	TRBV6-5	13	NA	TGTGCCAGCAGTTACTACCTACAAGAGACCCAGTACTTC	CASSYYLQETQYF
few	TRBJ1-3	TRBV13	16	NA	TGTGCCAGCAGCTGGGGCAGCGAACACTCTGGAAACACCATATATTTT	CASSWGSEHSGNTIYF
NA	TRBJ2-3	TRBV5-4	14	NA	TGTGCCAGCAGCTTGCCCTTAGTCACAGATACGCAGTATTTT	CASSLPLVTDTQYF
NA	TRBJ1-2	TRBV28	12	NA	TGTGCCAGCAGTGCCAGTGTATATGGCTACACCTTC	CASSASVYGYTF
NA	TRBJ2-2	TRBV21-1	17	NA	TGTGCCAGCAGGAAGTTAGCGGGAGGGCCCGGGGGCGGGGAGCTGTTTTTT	CASRKLAGGPGGGELFF
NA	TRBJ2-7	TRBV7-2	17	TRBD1	TGTGCCAGCAGCTTTTCAGGTACAGGGGCCTACTCGGGCGAGCAGTACTTC	CASSFSGTGAYSGEQYF
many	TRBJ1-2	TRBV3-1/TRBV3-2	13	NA	TGTGCCAGCAGCCCTTTGGGGGCGACAGGCTACACCTTC	CASSPLGATGYTF
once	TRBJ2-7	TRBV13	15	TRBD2	TGTGCCAGCAGCTGGAGTAGCGGGAGGCCCTACGAGCAGTACTTC	CASSWSSGRPYEQYF
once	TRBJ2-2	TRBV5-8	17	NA	TGTGCCAGCAGCTTCATAGTGGTTTCGGGGAACTCCGGGGAGCTGTTTTTT	CASSFIVVSGNSGELFF
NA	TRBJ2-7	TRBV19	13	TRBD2	TGTGCCAGTTCCGGGACTAACACCTACGAGCAGTACTTC	CASSGTNTYEQYF
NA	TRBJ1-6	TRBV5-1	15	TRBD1	TGCGCCAGCAGCTCCTGGGACAGGGGGAACTCACCCCTCCACTTT	CASSSWDRGNSPLHF
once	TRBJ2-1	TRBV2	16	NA	TGTGCCAGCAGTGAAGAATTTAGCCCCCGGCAGAATGAGCAGTTCTTC	CASSEEFSPRQNEQFF
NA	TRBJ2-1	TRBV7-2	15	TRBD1	TGTGCCAGCAGCCTCGGACAGGGGGCGTTAGTCGAGCAGTTCTTC	CASSLGQGALVEQFF
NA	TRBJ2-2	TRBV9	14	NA	TGTGCCAGCAAGGGACAAGCGAACACCGGGGAGCTGTTTTTT	CASKGQANTGELFF
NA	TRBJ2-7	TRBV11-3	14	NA	TGTGCCAGCAGCTTAGGGGGTAGCGCCTACGAGCAGTACTTC	CASSLGGSAYEQYF
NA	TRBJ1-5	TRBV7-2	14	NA	TGTGCCAGCAGCTTAGATTATAGCAATCAGCCCCAGCATTTT	CASSLDYSNQPQHF